The 24 T cell receptor beta chains in this list originate from one sample, sequenced in a study of persistence of HIV-infected CD4 T cells. No cognate antigen is known for these TCRs. Stimulation used around 9.1 ug/mL lysate from CMV-infected fibroblasts. CD40L-negative CD69-negative CD45RO-high memory CD4+ T cells were sorted as populations depleted of antigen-responding cells. The libraries were made with immunoSEQ version 4 in survey mode. Repertoires were generated with immunoSEQ multiplex PCR, while TCRdb's copy carries only in-frame clones and drops some. Of some 31,000 clones listed, 82% are singletons. The sequenced sample was CD4+ T cells sorted from PBMCs after 18-hour stimulation, obtained from a patient who received antiretroviral therapy. These receptor sequences come from an adult man with HIV who was CMV-seropositive.

This clone has only a few counts. This sequence joins TRBV5-1 and TRBJ1-2; D perhaps matches TRBD1 (6 bases). The CDR3 totals 14 residues. V was trimmed by 0 bases and J by 4 bases, leaving 10 bases between them. Germline assignment: CDR1 SGHRS and CDR2 YFSETQ. The CDR3: CASSLDLQGYGYTF. The DNA for the CDR3 is TGCGCCAGCAGCTTGGATTTACAGGGCTATGGCTACACCTTC. Looking up the rest from reference TRBV5-1 and TRBJ1-2 gives the full variable domain: KAGVTQTPRYLIKTRGQQVTLSCSPISGHRSVSWYQQTPGQGLQFLFEYFSETQRNKGNFPGRFSGRQFSNSRSEMNVSTLELGDSALYLCASSLDLQGYGYTFGSGTRLTVV.

A single count supports this clone. The rearrangement joins TRBV5-8 to TRBJ2-6; 7 nucleotides line up with TRBD1. This CDR3 is 17 amino acids long. The ends lost 4 bases at V and 0 bases at J; junction bases unmatched: 7. CDR1 is SGHTS and CDR2 is YDEGEE in the germline V gene. CDR3 nucleotides: TGTGCCAGCAGCCTGGGACAGCTGTTCTCTGGGGCCAACGTCCTGACTTTC. This sequence encodes CASSLGQLFSGANVLTF.

The sample holds a few counts of this clone. The rearrangement links TRBV5-8 to TRBJ1-5; D is possibly TRBD1 (6 bases). From germline, CDR1 is SGHTS and CDR2 YDEGEE. Between the trimmed V and J ends, which lost 3 bases and 4 bases, there was a span of 14 bases. This CDR3 is 15 amino acids long. The CDR3, as DNA: TGTGCCAGCAGCTCTGGACAGAAGATTAATCAGCCCCAGCATTTT. It yields the protein CASSSGQKINQPQHF. Full variable domain (outside the CDR3, taken from reference TRBV5-8 and TRBJ1-5): EAGVTQSPTHLIKTRGQQATLRCSPISGHTSVYWYQQALGLGLQFLLWYDEGEERNRGNFPPRFSGRQFPNYSSELNVNALELEDSALYLCASSSGQKINQPQHFGDGTRLSIL.

V gene TRBV6-5 combines with J gene TRBJ2-7; the D gene is possibly TRBD2 (7 bases). CDR1 and CDR2 (germline): MNHEY, SVGAGI. The CDR3 has 13 residues. The V end lost 2 bases, the J end lost 5 bases, and 10 bases lay between the germline ends. In nucleotides, the CDR3 is TGTGCCAGCAGTTACCGGGGGGCCGACGAGCAGTACTTC. This codes for CASSYRGADEQYF.

The chain is built from TRBV3-1 (or the pseudogene TRBV3-2) and TRBJ1-6; D might be TRBD1 (6 bases). V lost 1 base to trimming and J lost 10 bases, with 11 bases between them. CDR1 and CDR2 from the germline V gene are LGHDT and YNNKEL (reference sequence). The length of the CDR3 is 14 residues. The CDR3 loop reads CASSQVRGESPLHF. The CDR3 nucleotides are TGTGCCAGCAGCCAAGTCAGGGGTGAGTCACCCCTCCACTTT.

The chain recombines TRBV15 with TRBJ2-1, with D perhaps being TRBD1 or TRBD2 (5 bases each). This CDR3 spans 13 amino acids. Germline CDR1 reads LNHNV; CDR2 reads YYDKDF (reference sequence). V was cut by 7 bases and J by 8 bases, with 15 bases left in between. The CDR3 region has the DNA TGTGCCACCACCCAAAGGGACGGGGATGAGCAGTTCTTC. It translates to CATTQRDGDEQFF.

The chain links TRBV5-8 to TRBJ2-1; D perhaps matches TRBD2 (6 bases). V lost 4 bases and J lost 7, with 15 bases in between. CDR3 size: 14 residues. CDR1 and CDR2 (germline): SGHTS, YDEGEE. The chain's CDR3 is CASSRGLLRNEQFF. For the CDR3, the DNA is TGTGCCAGCAGCAGGGGACTCCTCAGGAATGAGCAGTTCTTC.

The rearrangement links TRBV3-1 (or the pseudogene TRBV3-2) to TRBJ2-2, with a weak D call TRBD1 (5 bases). The ends were cut back, 1 base at V and 2 bases at J, with 23 bases in the middle. Looked up from germline, CDR1 is LGHDT and CDR2 is YNNKEL (reference sequence). The CDR3 covers 20 residues. The CDR3 nucleotides read TGTGCCAGCAGCCAAGGCTACACCAACAGGCGAATCAGAAACACCGGGGAGCTGTTTTTT. It codes for CASSQGYTNRRIRNTGELFF.

V is TRBV5-6 and J is TRBJ1-6, with 7 bases fitting TRBD1. CDR1 and CDR2 from the germline V gene are SGHDT and YYEEEE. The CDR3 contains 19 residues. The trim removed 3 bases at V and 0 bases at J, leaving 12 bases unmatched. The CDR3 here is CASSSYRTGLSSYNSPLHF. CDR3 in DNA: TGTGCCAGCAGCTCATACCGGACAGGTCTTAGCTCCTATAATTCACCCCTCCACTTT.

This chain joins TRBV5-1 and TRBJ1-3; D is ambiguous. CDR1 SGHRS and CDR2 YFSETQ come from the germline V gene. V was shortened by 5 bases and J by 4 bases, with 13 bases between the two germline ends. CDR3 length equals 14 residues. CDR3 in amino acids: CASRVSGVGNTIYF. The CDR3 DNA reads as TGCGCCAGCAGGGTTAGTGGTGTCGGAAACACCATATATTTT.

This clone was found a few times. The chain recombines TRBV25-1 with TRBJ1-5; D is uncertain. This CDR3 region has 14 residues. Trimming removed 5 bases at V and 0 bases at J, with 8 bases between. The germline V gene encodes CDR1 MGHDK and CDR2 SYGVNS. CDR3 nucleotide sequence: TGTGCCAGCAGTTTCGGATCTAGCAATCAGCCCCAGCATTTT. It encodes CASSFGSSNQPQHF.

This clone was found a few times. J is TRBJ1-1 and V is TRBV12-3 or TRBV12-4, with D uncertain. Trimming shortened V by 0 bases and J by 10 bases, and 12 bases separated the two germline ends. The CDR3 is 13 residues long. The chain's CDR3 is CASSLATGTGAFF. The CDR3, as DNA: TGTGCCAGCAGTTTAGCTACGGGAACGGGAGCTTTCTTT.

CDR3 coding DNA: TGTGCCAGCAACTCCGGGGGGAGGGATACGCAGTATTTT. This sequence encodes CASNSGGRDTQYF. This chain links TRBV5-4 with TRBJ2-3; 7 bases are shared with TRBD2. V gave up 6 bases and J gave up 6 bases; unmatched junction bases: 7. The V gene's germline CDR1 is SGHNT and CDR2 YYREEE (reference sequence). CDR3 length: 13 amino acids. The variable domain in full, completed from reference TRBV5-4 and TRBJ2-3, reads ETGVTQSPTHLIKTRGQQVTLRCSSQSGHNTVSWYQQALGQGPQFIFQYYREEENGRGNFPPRFSGLQFPNYSSELNVNALELDDSALYLCASNSGGRDTQYFGPGTRLTVL.

This chain joins TRBV6-5 and TRBJ1-1; D possibly corresponds to TRBD1 (5 bases). This CDR3 spans 11 amino acids. The germline V and J ends were trimmed by 7 bases and 5 bases, with 8 bases remaining between them. Germline V lookup: CDR1 MNHEY, CDR2 SVGAGI. The CDR3 DNA is TGTGCCAGCACTTGGGGGACTGAAGCTTTCTTT. Its translation is CASTWGTEAFF.

V is TRBV2 and J is TRBJ1-1; a possible D gene is TRBD1 (5 bases). This CDR3 is built from 14 residues. The germline V gene has CDR1 SNHLY and CDR2 FYNNEI. Between the trimmed V and J ends, which lost 3 bases and 0 bases, there was a span of 8 bases. CDR3 sequence reads: CASSETVMNTEAFF. The CDR3 nucleotides read TGTGCCAGCAGTGAGACAGTCATGAACACTGAAGCTTTCTTT.

V is TRBV11-3 and J is TRBJ1-1; D gene ambiguous. This CDR3 contains 14 residues. Germline-derived CDR1 and CDR2 are SGHNT and YENEEA. Deletions cut 0 bases from V and 1 base from J, with 6 bases between. This chain's CDR3 is CASSLDERNTEAFF. The CDR3 DNA sequence: TGTGCCAGCAGCTTAGATGAAAGGAACACTGAAGCTTTCTTT. The whole variable domain, filled in from reference TRBV11-3 and TRBJ1-1, reads EAGVVQSPRYKIIEKKQPVAFWCNPISGHNTLYWYLQNLGQGPELLIRYENEEAVDDSQLPKDRFSAERLKGVDSTLKIQPAELGDSAVYLCASSLDERNTEAFFGQGTRLTVV.

This clone was seen a few times. The V and J genes are TRBV29-1 and TRBJ2-1, with 9 nucleotides matching TRBD1. V lost 7 bases to trimming and J lost 9 bases; unmatched junction nucleotides: 10. Germline values: CDR1 SQVTM, CDR2 ANQGSEA. The CDR3 contains 13 residues. This CDR3 reads CSAGTGSTAEQFF. The CDR3 DNA reads TGCAGCGCCGGGACAGGGAGTACTGCTGAGCAGTTCTTC.

Turning to this clone: Other DNA sequences in this sample translate to the same CDR3. This rearrangement joins TRBV3-1 (or the pseudogene TRBV3-2) to TRBJ2-2; TRBD2 might be the D (5 bases). V shed 3 bases and J shed 2 bases, with 7 bases lying between them. In germline, CDR1 is LGHDT, CDR2 YNNKEL (reference sequence). The CDR3 length is 14 residues. The CDR3 DNA reads as TGTGCCAGCAGCCATCCGGGAAACACCGGGGAGCTGTTTTTT. It is translated as CASSHPGNTGELFF.

This clone appeared once. This chain joins TRBV6-2 or TRBV6-3 and TRBJ1-2; TRBD1 is a possible D gene (5 bases). The germline CDR1 and CDR2 sequences are MNHEY and SVGEGT. Trimming removed 2 bases at V and 7 bases at J, with 14 bases between. This CDR3 comprises 14 residues. CDR3 sequence: CASSYGWGLRGYTF. CDR3 in DNA: TGTGCCAGCAGTTACGGTTGGGGCCTGCGTGGCTACACCTTC.

The chain links TRBV28 to TRBJ1-2; 10 bases map to TRBD1. The CDR3 has 14 residues. V dropped 4 bases and J dropped 4; count of bases not matched to a gene: 3. Germline V gene data show CDR1 as MDHEN and CDR2 as SYDVKM. The CDR3 DNA follows: TGTGCCAGCAGTTCCGGGACAGGGGTCTATGGCTACACCTTC. This encodes CASSSGTGVYGYTF.

This clone was observed a single time. This rearrangement joins TRBV11-3 to TRBJ2-1, with 9 bases lining up with TRBD2. This CDR3 has 17 amino acids. The germline CDR1 and CDR2 sequences are SGHNT and YENEEA. With V trimmed by 2 bases and J by 7 bases, 12 bases remained unmatched. The CDR3 region is CASSLLAGPDGLNEQFF. The CDR3 nucleotides read TGTGCCAGCAGCTTACTAGCGGGGCCCGATGGATTAAATGAGCAGTTCTTC.

This chain connects TRBV29-1 to TRBJ1-3; TRBD1 might be the D (5 bases). This CDR3 has 14 residues. Per the germline V gene, CDR1 is SQVTM and CDR2 is ANQGSEA. Trimming pared 7 bases from V and 0 bases from J, leaving 13 bases between. The CDR3 loop is CSAVPGSSGNTIYF. The CDR3 DNA sequence: TGCAGCGCTGTTCCAGGGAGCTCTGGAAACACCATATATTTT.

The chain uses TRBV5-4 and TRBJ2-2, with 7 positions matching TRBD1. The CDR3 is made up of 16 amino acids. CDR1 and CDR2 from the germline V gene are SGHNT and YYREEE (reference sequence). The V segment lost 3 bases and the J segment 3 bases; nucleotides outside the gene matches: 8. The CDR3 protein is CASSSRQGRDTGELFF. CDR3 DNA: TGTGCCAGCAGCTCCCGACAGGGAAGGGACACCGGGGAGCTGTTTTTT.

V usage is TRBV5-5 and J usage is TRBJ2-7; D not certain. The germline CDR1 and CDR2 sequences are SGHKS and YYEKEE (reference sequence). V was pared by 4 bases and J by 1 base, with 12 bases between. The CDR3 consists of 14 residues. CDR3 in amino acids: CASSPVGRSYEQYF. Written as DNA, the CDR3 is TGTGCCAGCAGCCCGGTTGGACGGTCCTACGAGCAGTACTTC.